Below, 30 T cell receptor beta chains from the same sample are listed, as sequenced in a study of T cell changes during pregnancy in multiple sclerosis. Sequencing used immunoSEQ multiplex PCR; TCRdb keeps in-frame clones, though not all of them. The table includes more than 10,000 clones, around 88% detected once. Material: CD8+ T cells from peripheral blood mononuclear cells, obtained in the second trimester of pregnancy. The receptor set was obtained from a female donor in good health, enrolled as a control in a pregnancy study.

The chain joins TRBV4-1 to TRBJ2-7; 8 bases are a match to TRBD2. The V gene end was trimmed by 2 bases and the J gene end by 5 bases; junction bases not matched to a gene: 8. The CDR3 is made up of 15 amino acids. The V gene's germline CDR1 is MGHRA and CDR2 YSYEKL. The CDR3 protein is CASSQKAHSGDEQYF. The CDR3 DNA reads TGCGCCAGCAGCCAAAAAGCCCATAGCGGGGACGAGCAGTACTTC.

This clone was found once. This chain joins TRBV6-4 and TRBJ2-2; a possible D gene is TRBD1 (5 bases). Germline loops: CDR1 MRHNA, CDR2 SNTAGT. The CDR3 is 15 residues long. The V end lost 4 bases, the J end lost 3 bases, and 12 bases lay between the germline ends. CDR3 sequence reads: CASSVGPADTGELFF. CDR3 coding DNA: TGTGCCAGCAGTGTGGGGCCTGCTGACACCGGGGAGCTGTTTTTT.

The rearrangement joins TRBV13 to TRBJ2-3; 9 nucleotides align to TRBD2. CDR1 and CDR2 (germline): PRHDT, FYEKMQ (reference sequence). With V trimmed by 0 bases and J by 2 bases, 3 bases remained unmatched. There are 16 residues in the CDR3. This CDR3 is CASSLGRTSDTDTQYF. The CDR3 DNA is TGTGCCAGCAGCTTAGGCCGGACTAGCGACACAGATACGCAGTATTTT.

The chain links TRBV6-6 to TRBJ2-3; 12 bases match TRBD2. CDR1 and CDR2 (germline): MNHNY, SVGAGI (reference sequence). The junction had 10 bases not matched to a gene; V was cut back by 7 bases and J by 8 bases. The CDR3 sequence is 15 residues long. CDR3 sequence reads: CASIGLAGLTGTQYF. The CDR3 DNA sequence: TGTGCCAGCATAGGACTAGCGGGGCTGACGGGTACGCAGTATTTT.

The J gene is TRBJ2-1, the V gene TRBV2, with 8 bases aligning to TRBD2. Germline V gene lookup returns CDR1 SNHLY and CDR2 FYNNEI. Trimming cost V 6 bases and J 4 bases; bases outside gene matches: 2. The CDR3 is 13 residues long. The CDR3 DNA sequence: TGTGCCAGCAGGCGGGGGGCGTACAATGAGCAGTTCTTC. Its protein is CASRRGAYNEQFF.

V is TRBV7-2 and J is TRBJ2-2; TRBD2 aligns across 8 bases. The CDR3 contains 18 residues. After removal of 1 base from V and 4 bases from J, the junction contained 11 bases not matched to a gene. The germline CDR1 and CDR2 sequences are SGHTA and FQGNSA. In DNA form, the CDR3 reads TGTGCCAGCAGCTTAGTTGAAGGCGGGAGGCCTGGCACCGGGGAGCTGTTTTTT. Its translation: CASSLVEGGRPGTGELFF.

The chain is built from TRBV5-4 and TRBJ1-5; 8 bases align to TRBD1. The CDR3 is 13 amino acids. CDR1 and CDR2 (germline): SGHNT, YYREEE (reference sequence). V was clipped by 6 bases and J by 5 bases; unmatched bases: 4. CDR3 sequence: CASKDREDQPQHF. The DNA of the CDR3 is TGTGCCAGCAAGGACAGGGAGGATCAGCCCCAGCATTTT.

This chain links TRBV29-1 with TRBJ1-1; tentatively, D is TRBD1 (5 bases). V shed 7 bases and J shed 0 bases, with 9 bases lying between them. The CDR3 consists of 12 residues. Germline CDR1 and CDR2: SQVTM and ANQGSEA. CDR3 protein: CSGNRMNTEAFF. CDR3 sequence (DNA): TGCAGCGGGAACAGGATGAACACTGAAGCTTTCTTT.

V is TRBV19 and J is TRBJ1-5; D is unresolved. The CDR3 extends over 15 amino acids. The ends were cut back, 1 base at V and 4 bases at J, with 11 bases in the middle. From germline, CDR1 is LNHDA and CDR2 SQIVND (reference sequence). The CDR3 region is CASSIVEGLNQPQHF. The CDR3 DNA reads as TGTGCCAGTAGTATAGTAGAGGGTCTTAATCAGCCCCAGCATTTT. Full variable domain (missing parts from reference TRBV19 and TRBJ1-5): DGGITQSPKYLFRKEGQNVTLSCEQNLNHDAMYWYRQDPGQGLRLIYYSQIVNDFQKGDIAEGYSVSREKKESFPLTVTSAQKNPTAFYLCASSIVEGLNQPQHFGDGTRLSIL.

The rearrangement links TRBV7-3 to TRBJ2-1, with TRBD2 matching over 8 bases. The CDR3 spans 16 residues. J was trimmed by 10 bases and V by 7 bases; bases with no gene match: 18. Germline values: CDR1 SGHTA, CDR2 FQGTGA. Written as DNA, the CDR3 is TGTGCCAGCATTCCAGAACCCGGGAGGGCTATCCCCGAGCAGTTCTTC. It yields the protein CASIPEPGRAIPEQFF. Based on the CDR3 plus reference TRBV7-3 and TRBJ2-1, the full variable domain is GAGVSQTPSNKVTEKGKYVELRCDPISGHTALYWYRQSLGQGPEFLIYFQGTGAADDSGLPNDRFFAVRPEGSVSTLKIQRTERGDSAVYLCASIPEPGRAIPEQFFGPGTRLTVL.

V is TRBV27 and J is TRBJ2-4; D ambiguous. The germline V gene encodes CDR1 MNHEY and CDR2 SMNVEV (reference sequence). The V end lost 5 bases, the J end lost 1 base, and 9 bases lay between the germline ends. CDR3 length equals 14 residues. CDR3 coding DNA: TGTGCCAGCAGTGCTCGGTGGGCCAAAAACATTCAGTACTTC. Protein: CASSARWAKNIQYF.

V is TRBV18 and J is TRBJ1-2; no clear D. Deletions cut 6 bases from V and 2 bases from J, with 16 bases between. The CDR3 is 15 residues long. In germline, CDR1 is KGHSH, CDR2 LQKENI. The CDR3 DNA reads as TGTGCCAGCTCGACGACGGGGTCTTGGAACTATGGCTACACCTTC. It encodes CASSTTGSWNYGYTF.

The chain uses TRBV2 and TRBJ1-4; D may be TRBD1 (5 bases). CDR3 size: 15 residues. Germline lookup yields CDR1 SNHLY and CDR2 FYNNEI. Trimming took off 7 bases at V and 5 bases at J, with 17 bases between the two ends. In DNA, the CDR3 is TGTGCCAGCATTGACGGGGGTCCTCAAAATGAAAAACTGTTTTTT. It specifies CASIDGGPQNEKLFF.

The chain joins TRBV27 to TRBJ2-3; 7 bases agree with TRBD1. This CDR3 contains 13 residues. Losses at the gene ends were 7 bases for V and 6 bases for J; bases not matched to a gene: 7. CDR1 and CDR2 from the germline V gene are MNHEY and SMNVEV (reference sequence). CDR3: CASTETGMDTQYF. The CDR3 DNA follows: TGTGCCAGCACCGAGACAGGGATGGATACGCAGTATTTT.

CDR3 sequence: CAWSPGRGTDTQYF. In DNA form, the CDR3 reads TGTGCCTGGAGTCCAGGCAGAGGCACAGATACGCAGTATTTT. The V call is TRBV30, the J call TRBJ2-3; D not certain. V was trimmed by 2 bases and J by 1 base, leaving 10 bases between them. The CDR3 totals 14 residues. Germline V gene sequence: CDR1 GTSNPN, CDR2 SVGIG (reference sequence). Full variable domain (rest looked up from reference TRBV30 and TRBJ2-3): SQTIHQWPATLVQPVGSPLSLECTVEGTSNPNLYWYRQAAGRGLQLLFYSVGIGQISSEVPQNLSASRPQDRQFILSSKKLLLSDSGFYLCAWSPGRGTDTQYFGPGTRLTVL.

V gene TRBV9 combines with J gene TRBJ2-3; 8 bases are shared with TRBD2. Germline trimming cut 3 bases from V and 7 bases from J; bases unmatched to any gene: 7. From germline, CDR1 is SGDLS and CDR2 YYNGEE. The CDR3 contains 14 residues. CDR3 in amino acids: CASSDPGLENTQYF. The CDR3 DNA reads as TGTGCCAGCAGCGACCCGGGACTAGAAAATACGCAGTATTTT.

J is TRBJ2-1 and V is TRBV6-1, with 10 bases matching TRBD2. The CDR3 sequence is 15 residues long. Germline lookup yields CDR1 MNHNS and CDR2 SASEGT. The trim removed 1 base at V and 9 bases at J, leaving 6 bases unmatched. In nucleotides, the CDR3 is TGTGCCAGCAGTGAAGAACCTAGCGGGGGCGGTGAGCAGTTCTTC. The encoded protein is CASSEEPSGGGEQFF.

The chain uses TRBV7-9 and TRBJ2-3; 11 bases fit TRBD2. This CDR3 is 16 amino acids long. Trimming took 4 bases from V and 0 from J; bases not matched to a gene: 3. Per the germline V gene, CDR1 is SEHNR and CDR2 is FQNEAQ (reference sequence). The CDR3 is CASSSGTSGSTDTQYF. The CDR3, as DNA: TGTGCCAGCAGCTCGGGGACTAGCGGAAGCACAGATACGCAGTATTTT.

This clone showed up just once. J is TRBJ2-7 and V is TRBV5-6, with D uncertain. V lost 2 bases to trimming and J lost 3 bases, with 3 bases between them. The CDR3 spans 11 residues. The germline V gene has CDR1 SGHDT and CDR2 YYEEEE. The CDR3 protein is CASSFHYEQYF. The CDR3 coding sequence is TGTGCCAGCAGCTTCCACTACGAGCAGTACTTC.

The sample holds one count of this clone. The chain has TRBV27 and TRBJ2-1; 14 bases are a match to TRBD2. Germline CDR1 reads MNHEY; CDR2 reads SMNVEV (reference sequence). The CDR3 covers 15 residues. V shed 6 bases and J 9 bases; nucleotides not matched to a gene: 7. Here the CDR3 DNA reads TGTGCCAGCAGACGCGCCGGGACTAGCGGGAGTGAGCAGTTCTTC. This gives the protein CASRRAGTSGSEQFF.

By share, this clone ranks as large (0.1 to 1%). V is TRBV7-9 and J is TRBJ1-5; 7 bases are shared with TRBD1. V gave up 5 bases and J gave up 0 bases; unmatched junction bases: 7. CDR1 SEHNR and CDR2 FQNEAQ come from the germline V gene (reference sequence). The CDR3 consists of 16 residues. The CDR3 sequence: CASSHGQVYSNQPQHF. CDR3 in DNA: TGTGCCAGCAGCCATGGACAGGTCTATAGCAATCAGCCCCAGCATTTT. Using reference TRBV7-9 and TRBJ1-5 for the parts outside the CDR3, the full variable domain is DTGVSQNPRHKITKRGQNVTFRCDPISEHNRLYWYRQTLGQGPEFLTYFQNEAQLEKSRLLSDRFSAERPKGSFSTLEIQRTEQGDSAMYLCASSHGQVYSNQPQHFGDGTRLSIL.

The genes are TRBV28 and TRBJ2-1; TRBD2 aligns across 7 bases. The CDR3 covers 12 residues. Germline CDR1 and CDR2: MDHEN and SYDVKM. J was trimmed by 7 bases and V by 7 bases; bases with no gene match: 4. CDR3 sequence: CASTLGGNEQFF. The CDR3 DNA reads TGTGCCAGCACCCTGGGAGGGAATGAGCAGTTCTTC. The full variable domain, in which reference TRBV28 and TRBJ2-1 provide the parts outside the CDR3, is DVKVTQSSRYLVKRTGEKVFLECVQDMDHENMFWYRQDPGLGLRLIYFSYDVKMKEKGDIPEGYSVSREKKERFSLILESASTNQTSMYLCASTLGGNEQFFGPGTRLTVL.

The rearrangement links TRBV27 to TRBJ2-7, with D maybe TRBD2 (6 bases). Trimming took 5 bases from V and 3 from J, leaving 11 bases between them. CDR1 and CDR2 from the germline V gene are MNHEY and SMNVEV (reference sequence). This CDR3 is built from 13 residues. CDR3 coding DNA: TGTGCCAGCAGTCGATCGGGAGACTACGAGCAGTACTTC. It translates to CASSRSGDYEQYF.

The V call is TRBV7-3, the J call TRBJ1-2, with TRBD1 identical over 10 bases. CDR1 is SGHTA, CDR2 FQGTGA, per germline. V dropped 2 bases and J dropped 8; count of bases not matched to a gene: 8. There are 15 residues in the CDR3. The CDR3 nucleotides read TGTGCCAGCAGCTTATCCGGGACAGGGGTTTACGGCTACACCTTC. As protein: CASSLSGTGVYGYTF.

This clone was seen just once. The CDR3 sequence: CASSYEDRGGRVYEQYF. The CDR3 bases are TGTGCCAGCAGTTATGAAGATAGGGGGGGTCGTGTCTACGAGCAGTACTTC. The chain recombines TRBV28 with TRBJ2-7, with a tentative D call TRBD2 (7 bases). Trimming left V 4 bases short and J 3 bases short, with 22 bases between. The CDR3 totals 17 residues. Germline V gene lookup returns CDR1 MDHEN and CDR2 SYDVKM.

This clone was picked up a small number of times. The chain couples TRBV7-3 to TRBJ2-2; D gene uncertain. The V and J ends lost 2 bases and 6 bases respectively, with 16 bases between them. Per germline, CDR1 SGHTA and CDR2 FQGTGA. This CDR3 comprises 16 residues. The CDR3 loop is CASSLSPSSRSGELFF. CDR3 sequence (DNA): TGTGCCAGCAGCTTATCCCCCTCAAGTCGGTCCGGGGAGCTGTTTTTT.

V and J are TRBV27 and TRBJ2-3; 8 positions match TRBD2. Germline CDR1 MNHEY, CDR2 SMNVEV (reference sequence). CDR3 size: 14 residues. J lost 5 bases, V lost 5 bases, and 6 bases had no gene match. CDR3 DNA: TGTGCCAGCAGTCCTAGGACTAGCTTAGATACGCAGTATTTT. Encoded protein: CASSPRTSLDTQYF.

This chain joins TRBV7-6 and TRBJ2-7, with D possibly being TRBD2 (5 bases). Trimming cost V 5 bases and J 3 bases, with 17 bases left between them. The CDR3 contains 15 residues. Germline assignment: CDR1 SGHVS and CDR2 FNYEAQ. The CDR3 reads CASSRFPERSYEQYF. DNA of the CDR3: TGTGCCAGCAGCCGGTTCCCCGAGCGGAGCTACGAGCAGTACTTC.

V and J are TRBV5-1 and TRBJ2-7, with 7 bases identical to TRBD1. Per germline, CDR1 SGHRS and CDR2 YFSETQ. CDR3 size: 14 residues. V shed 2 bases and J 7 bases; nucleotides not matched to a gene: 9. This CDR3 is CASSFDRELIEQYF. The CDR3 region has the DNA TGCGCCAGCAGCTTTGACAGGGAGTTGATTGAGCAGTACTTC.

Only a few counts were recorded for this clone. The CDR3 DNA reads TGTGCCAGCAGCCAAACACTAGCGGGAGCCAATGAGCAGTTCTTC. Its translation: CASSQTLAGANEQFF. The chain joins TRBV4-2 to TRBJ2-1; 11 bases align to TRBD2. CDR3 length: 15 amino acids. Losses at the gene ends were 2 bases for V and 6 bases for J; bases not matched to a gene: 3. Germline V gene sequence: CDR1 LGHNA, CDR2 YNFKEQ.